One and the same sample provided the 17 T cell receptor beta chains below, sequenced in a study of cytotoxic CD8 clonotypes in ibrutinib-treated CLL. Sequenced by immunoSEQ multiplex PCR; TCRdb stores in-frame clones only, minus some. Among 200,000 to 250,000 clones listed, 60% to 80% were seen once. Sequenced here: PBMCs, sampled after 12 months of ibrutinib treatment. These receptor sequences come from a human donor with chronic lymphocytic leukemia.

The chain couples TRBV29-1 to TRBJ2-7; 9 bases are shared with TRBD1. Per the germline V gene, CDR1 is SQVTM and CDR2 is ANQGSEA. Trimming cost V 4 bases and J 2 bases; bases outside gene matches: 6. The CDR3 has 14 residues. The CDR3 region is CSVAGTGTTYEQYF. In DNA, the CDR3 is TGCAGCGTTGCCGGGACAGGGACTACCTACGAGCAGTACTTC.

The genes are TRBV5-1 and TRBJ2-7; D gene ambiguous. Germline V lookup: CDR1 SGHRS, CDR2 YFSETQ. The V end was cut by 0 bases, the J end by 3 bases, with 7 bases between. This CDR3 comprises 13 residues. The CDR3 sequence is CASSLVSDYEQYF. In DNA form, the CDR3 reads TGCGCCAGCAGCTTGGTGTCGGACTACGAGCAGTACTTC.

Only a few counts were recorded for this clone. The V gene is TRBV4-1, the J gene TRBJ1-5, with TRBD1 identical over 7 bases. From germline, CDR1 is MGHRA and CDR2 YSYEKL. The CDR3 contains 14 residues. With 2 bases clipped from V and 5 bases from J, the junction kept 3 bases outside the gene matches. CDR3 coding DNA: TGCGCCAGCAGCCAACGACAGGGTTATCAGCCCCAGCATTTT. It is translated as CASSQRQGYQPQHF.

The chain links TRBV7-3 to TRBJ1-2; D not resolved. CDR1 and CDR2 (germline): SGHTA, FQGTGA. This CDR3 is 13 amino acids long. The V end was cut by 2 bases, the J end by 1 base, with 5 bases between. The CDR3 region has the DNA TGTGCCAGCAGCTTAGGTGGTAACTATGGCTACACCTTC. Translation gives CASSLGGNYGYTF. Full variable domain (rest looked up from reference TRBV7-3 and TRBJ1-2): GAGVSQTPSNKVTEKGKYVELRCDPISGHTALYWYRQSLGQGPEFLIYFQGTGAADDSGLPNDRFFAVRPEGSVSTLKIQRTERGDSAVYLCASSLGGNYGYTFGSGTRLTVV.

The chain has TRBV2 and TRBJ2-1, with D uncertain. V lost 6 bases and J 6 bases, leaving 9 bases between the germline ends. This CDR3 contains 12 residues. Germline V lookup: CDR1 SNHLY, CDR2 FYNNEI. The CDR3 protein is CASRTLGNEQFF. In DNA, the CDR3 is TGTGCCAGCAGGACCCTCGGCAATGAGCAGTTCTTC. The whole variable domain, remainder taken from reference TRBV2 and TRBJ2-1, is EPEVTQTPSHQVTQMGQEVILRCVPISNHLYFYWYRQILGQKVEFLVSFYNNEISEKSEIFDDQFSVERPDGSNFTLKIRSTKLEDSAMYFCASRTLGNEQFFGPGTRLTVL.

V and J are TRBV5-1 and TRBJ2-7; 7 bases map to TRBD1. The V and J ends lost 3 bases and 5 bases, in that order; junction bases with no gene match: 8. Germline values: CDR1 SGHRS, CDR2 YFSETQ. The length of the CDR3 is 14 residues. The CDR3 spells CASSYGGQPDEQYF. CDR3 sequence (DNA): TGCGCCAGCAGCTATGGGGGACAGCCAGACGAGCAGTACTTC. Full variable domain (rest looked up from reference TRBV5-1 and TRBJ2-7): KAGVTQTPRYLIKTRGQQVTLSCSPISGHRSVSWYQQTPGQGLQFLFEYFSETQRNKGNFPGRFSGRQFSNSRSEMNVSTLELGDSALYLCASSYGGQPDEQYFGPGTRLTVT.

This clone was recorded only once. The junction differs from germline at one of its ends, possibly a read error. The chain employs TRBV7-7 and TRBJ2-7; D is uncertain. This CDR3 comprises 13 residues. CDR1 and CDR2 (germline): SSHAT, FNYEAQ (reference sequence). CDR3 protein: CASSPFDSDEQYF. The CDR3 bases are TGTGCTAGCAGCCCCTTCGACTCGGACGAGCAGTACTTC.

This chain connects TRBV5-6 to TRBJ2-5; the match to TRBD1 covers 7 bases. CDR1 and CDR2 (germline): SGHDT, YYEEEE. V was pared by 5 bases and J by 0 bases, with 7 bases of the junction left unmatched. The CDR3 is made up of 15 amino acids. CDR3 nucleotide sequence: TGTGCCAGCAGATCCGGGACAGATCACCAAGAGACCCAGTACTTC. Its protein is CASRSGTDHQETQYF.

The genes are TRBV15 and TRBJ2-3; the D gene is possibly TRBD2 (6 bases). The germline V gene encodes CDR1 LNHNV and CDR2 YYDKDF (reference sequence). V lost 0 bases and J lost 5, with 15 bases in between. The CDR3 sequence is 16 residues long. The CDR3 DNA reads TGTGCCACCAGCAGAGACTATCCGGGAGCAGGAGATACGCAGTATTTT. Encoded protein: CATSRDYPGAGDTQYF.

The CDR3 coding sequence is TGCGCCAGCAGCCCCGGACTAGCGGGGGGGCCCGGCACAGATACGCAGTATTTT. Its translation: CASSPGLAGGPGTDTQYF. V is TRBV4-1 and J is TRBJ2-3, with 15 bases aligning to TRBD2. CDR3 length: 18 residues. Losses at the gene ends were 4 bases for V and 1 base for J; bases not matched to a gene: 6. The V gene's germline CDR1 is MGHRA and CDR2 YSYEKL.

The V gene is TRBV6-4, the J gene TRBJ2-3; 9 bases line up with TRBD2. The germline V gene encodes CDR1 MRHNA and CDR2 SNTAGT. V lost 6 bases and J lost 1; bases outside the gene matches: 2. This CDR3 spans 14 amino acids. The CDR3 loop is CASSSSGGTDTQYF. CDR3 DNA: TGTGCCAGCAGCTCTAGCGGGGGCACAGATACGCAGTATTTT.

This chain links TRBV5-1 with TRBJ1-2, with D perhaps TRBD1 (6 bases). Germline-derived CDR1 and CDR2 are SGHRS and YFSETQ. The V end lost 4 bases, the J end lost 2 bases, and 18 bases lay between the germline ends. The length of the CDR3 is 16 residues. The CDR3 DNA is TGCGCCAGCAGCCCGAGGGGGGGGCGCTCAAACTATGGCTACACCTTC. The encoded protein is CASSPRGGRSNYGYTF.

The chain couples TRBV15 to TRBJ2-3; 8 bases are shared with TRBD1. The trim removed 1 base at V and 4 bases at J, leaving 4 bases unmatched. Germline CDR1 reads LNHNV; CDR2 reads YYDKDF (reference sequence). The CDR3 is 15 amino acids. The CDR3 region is CATSRGDRGSDTQYF. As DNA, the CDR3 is TGTGCCACCAGCAGAGGCGACAGGGGTTCAGATACGCAGTATTTT.

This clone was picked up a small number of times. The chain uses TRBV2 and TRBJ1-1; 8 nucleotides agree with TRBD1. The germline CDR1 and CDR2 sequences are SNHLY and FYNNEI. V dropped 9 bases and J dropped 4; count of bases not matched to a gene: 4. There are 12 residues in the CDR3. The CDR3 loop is CASDRGGTEAFF. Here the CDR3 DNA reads TGTGCCAGTGACAGGGGAGGCACTGAAGCTTTCTTT.

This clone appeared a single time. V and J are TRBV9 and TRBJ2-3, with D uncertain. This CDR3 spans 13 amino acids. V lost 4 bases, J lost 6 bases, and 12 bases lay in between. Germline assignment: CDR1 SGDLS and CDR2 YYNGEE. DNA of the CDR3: TGTGCCAGCAGCCATCCTACATCGGATACGCAGTATTTT. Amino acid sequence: CASSHPTSDTQYF.

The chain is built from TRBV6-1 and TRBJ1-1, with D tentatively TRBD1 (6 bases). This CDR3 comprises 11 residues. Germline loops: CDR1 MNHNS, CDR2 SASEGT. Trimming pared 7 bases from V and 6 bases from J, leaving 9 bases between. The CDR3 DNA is TGTGCCAGCATCACAGGGCCTGAAGCTTTCTTT. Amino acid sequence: CASITGPEAFF.

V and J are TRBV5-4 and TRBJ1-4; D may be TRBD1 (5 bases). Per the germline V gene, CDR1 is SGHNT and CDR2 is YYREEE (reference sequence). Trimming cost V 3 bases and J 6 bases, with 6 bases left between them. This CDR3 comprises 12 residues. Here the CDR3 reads CASSSGDEKLFF. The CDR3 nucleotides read TGTGCCAGCAGCTCGGGGGATGAAAAACTGTTTTTT.